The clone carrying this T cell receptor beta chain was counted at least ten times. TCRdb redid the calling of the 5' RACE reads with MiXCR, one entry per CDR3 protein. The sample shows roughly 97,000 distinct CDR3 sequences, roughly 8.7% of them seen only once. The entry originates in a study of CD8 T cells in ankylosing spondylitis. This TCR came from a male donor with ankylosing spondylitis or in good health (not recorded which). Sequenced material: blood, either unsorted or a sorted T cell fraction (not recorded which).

The CDR3 is CASSVVGDREEEQFF. For the CDR3, the DNA is TGTGCCAGCAGCGTAGTAGGGGACAGGGAAGAGGAGCAGTTCTTC. The chain is built from TRBV9 and TRBJ2-1; TRBD1 aligns across 9 bases. CDR1 is SGDLS, CDR2 YYNGEE, per germline. This CDR3 spans 15 amino acids. Germline trimming cut 0 bases from V and 10 bases from J; bases unmatched to any gene: 8.